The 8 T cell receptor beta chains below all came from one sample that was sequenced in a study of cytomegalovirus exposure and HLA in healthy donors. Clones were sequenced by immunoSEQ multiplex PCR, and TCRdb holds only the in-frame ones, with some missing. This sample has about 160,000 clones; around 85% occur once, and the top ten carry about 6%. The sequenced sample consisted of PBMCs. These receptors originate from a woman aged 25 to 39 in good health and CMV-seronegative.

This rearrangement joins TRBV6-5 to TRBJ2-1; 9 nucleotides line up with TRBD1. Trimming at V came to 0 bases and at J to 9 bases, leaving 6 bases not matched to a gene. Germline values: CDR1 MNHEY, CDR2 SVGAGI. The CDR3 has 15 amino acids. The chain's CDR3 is CASSYSGTGQGEQFF. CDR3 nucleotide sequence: TGTGCCAGCAGTTACTCCGGGACAGGGCAAGGTGAGCAGTTCTTC.

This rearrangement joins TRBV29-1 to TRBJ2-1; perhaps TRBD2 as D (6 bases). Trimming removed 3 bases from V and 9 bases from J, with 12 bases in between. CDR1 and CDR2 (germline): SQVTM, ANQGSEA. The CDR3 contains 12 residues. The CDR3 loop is CSVDRGGIEQFF. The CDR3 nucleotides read TGCAGCGTTGACCGAGGAGGGATTGAGCAGTTCTTC.

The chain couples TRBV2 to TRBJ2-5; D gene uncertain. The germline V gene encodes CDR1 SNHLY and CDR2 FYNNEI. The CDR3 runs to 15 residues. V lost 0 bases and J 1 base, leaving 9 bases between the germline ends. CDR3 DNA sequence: TGTGCCAGCAGTGAAGCTGAACAGTTCCAAGAGACCCAGTACTTC. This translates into CASSEAEQFQETQYF.

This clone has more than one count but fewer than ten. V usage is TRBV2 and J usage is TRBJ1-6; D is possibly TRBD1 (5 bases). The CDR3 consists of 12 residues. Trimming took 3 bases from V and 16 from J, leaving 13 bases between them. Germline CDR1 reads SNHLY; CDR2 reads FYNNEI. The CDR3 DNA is TGTGCCAGCAGTGATAGGGGTGGGGCACTCCACTTT. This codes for CASSDRGGALHF.

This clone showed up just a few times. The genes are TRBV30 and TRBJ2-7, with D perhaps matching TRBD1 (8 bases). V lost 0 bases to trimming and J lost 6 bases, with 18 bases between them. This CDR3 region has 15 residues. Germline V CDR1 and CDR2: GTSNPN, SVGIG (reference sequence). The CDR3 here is CAWSVLRTGRGEQYF. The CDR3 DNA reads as TGTGCCTGGAGTGTACTTAGGACAGGGAGGGGCGAGCAGTACTTC.

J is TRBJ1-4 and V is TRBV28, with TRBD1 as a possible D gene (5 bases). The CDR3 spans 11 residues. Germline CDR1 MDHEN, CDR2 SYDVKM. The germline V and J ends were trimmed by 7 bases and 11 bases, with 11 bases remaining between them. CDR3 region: CASTPGVKLFF. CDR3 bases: TGTGCCAGCACTCCGGGGGTGAAACTGTTTTTT.

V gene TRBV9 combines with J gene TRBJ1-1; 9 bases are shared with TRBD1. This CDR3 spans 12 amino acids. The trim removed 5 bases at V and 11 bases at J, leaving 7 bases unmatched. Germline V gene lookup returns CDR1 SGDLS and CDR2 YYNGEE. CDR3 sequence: CASSGETGGAFF. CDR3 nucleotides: TGTGCCAGCAGTGGTGAGACAGGGGGGGCTTTCTTT. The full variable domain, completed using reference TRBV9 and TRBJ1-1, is DSGVTQTPKHLITATGQRVTLRCSPRSGDLSVYWYQQSLDQGLQFLIQYYNGEERAKGNILERFSAQQFPDLHSELNLSSLELGDSALYFCASSGETGGAFFGQGTRLTVV.

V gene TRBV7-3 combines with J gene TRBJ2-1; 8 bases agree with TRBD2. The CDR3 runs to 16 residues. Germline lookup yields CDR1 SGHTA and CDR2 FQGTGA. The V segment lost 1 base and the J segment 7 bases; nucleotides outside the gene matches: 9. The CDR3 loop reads CASSLRSAGERNEQFF. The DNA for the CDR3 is TGTGCCAGCAGCTTAAGGTCAGCGGGAGAGCGAAATGAGCAGTTCTTC. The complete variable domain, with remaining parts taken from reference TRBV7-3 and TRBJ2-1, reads GAGVSQTPSNKVTEKGKYVELRCDPISGHTALYWYRQSLGQGPEFLIYFQGTGAADDSGLPNDRFFAVRPEGSVSTLKIQRTERGDSAVYLCASSLRSAGERNEQFFGPGTRLTVL.